The 32 T cell receptor beta chains given below trace back to one sample, sequenced in a study of T cells in Graves' hyperthyroidism and ophthalmopathy. Template material for amplifying TCR beta CDR3 regions consisted of RNA transcripts. First-round RT-PCR with HTBI primers amplified the TCR CDR3 region. TCRdb used MiXCR to reprocess the multiplex PCR reads, holding one entry per CDR3 protein. The sample contains roughly 500,000 distinct CDR3 sequences, 35% to 55% of which appear only once. The sample consisted of peripheral blood or thyroid tissue (not recorded which). The source is an adult woman with Graves' disease, either hyperthyroidism or ophthalmopathy (not recorded which).

The V and J genes are TRBV2 and TRBJ1-5; a possible D gene is TRBD1 (5 bases). This CDR3 has 13 residues. The V gene lost 4 bases and the J gene lost 8 bases, with 12 bases spanning the gap. Germline V gene lookup returns CDR1 SNHLY and CDR2 FYNNEI. The CDR3: CASSAWGGEPQHF. The CDR3 DNA reads as TGTGCCAGCAGTGCCTGGGGGGGGGAGCCCCAGCATTTT.

Points on this clonotype: Germline and junction disagree at one end, which may indicate a read error. This chain joins TRBV20-1 and TRBJ2-7; D possibly uses TRBD1 or TRBD2 (6 bases each). Germline CDR1 reads DFQATT; CDR2 reads SNEGSKA (reference sequence). This CDR3 is 15 amino acids long. For the CDR3, the DNA is TGCAGTGCCCCACGGGGGCTCGCGGGGTCCTACGATCAGTACTTC. It specifies CSAPRGLAGSYDQYF.

The CDR3 loop is CSSWLGETQYF. The CDR3 nucleotides are TGCAGCTCCTGGCTTGGCGAGACCCAGTACTTC. The rearrangement links TRBV29-1 to TRBJ2-5, with no clear D. The CDR3 sequence is 11 residues long. The V end lost 8 bases, the J end lost 5 bases, and 12 bases lay between the germline ends. Germline lookup yields CDR1 SQVTM and CDR2 ANQGSEA.

The V call is TRBV10-1, the J call TRBJ1-1; the match to TRBD1 covers 7 bases. Trimming at V came to 8 bases and at J to 0 bases, leaving 0 bases not matched to a gene. The CDR3 runs 12 residues. Germline V gene data show CDR1 as WNHNN and CDR2 as SYGVQD (reference sequence). The DNA for the CDR3 is TGCGCCAGCCAGGGGGTGAACACTGAAGCTTTCTTT. Protein sequence: CASQGVNTEAFF.

The chain has TRBV7-3 and TRBJ2-5; D is perhaps TRBD1 (6 bases). Trimming took 4 bases from V and 1 from J, leaving 25 bases between them. This CDR3 has 19 amino acids. The germline gives CDR1 SGHTA, CDR2 FQGTGA. In DNA form, the CDR3 reads TGTGCCAGCAGCTCCAGTGCTAGGGTGTGGTCAGGGGCCCAAGAGACCCAGTACTTC. This encodes CASSSSARVWSGAQETQYF. Combining the CDR3 with reference TRBV7-3 and TRBJ2-5 gives the whole variable domain GAGVSQTPSNKVTEKGKYVELRCDPISGHTALYWYRQSLGQGPEFLIYFQGTGAADDSGLPNDRFFAVRPEGSVSTLKIQRTERGDSAVYLCASSSSARVWSGAQETQYFGPGTRLLVL.

This clonotype turned up a few times. The V gene is TRBV7-8, the J gene TRBJ2-5; D is ambiguous. Germline V gene data show CDR1 as SGHVS and CDR2 as FQNEAQ. The CDR3 extends over 12 amino acids. V lost 8 bases to trimming and J lost 5 bases, with 12 bases between them. The CDR3 here is CASGQPEETQYF. DNA for the CDR3: TGTGCCAGCGGGCAGCCGGAGGAGACCCAGTACTTC.

V usage is TRBV10-3 and J usage is TRBJ1-2, with 7 bases that match TRBD1. Looked up from germline, CDR1 is ENHRY and CDR2 is SYGVKD. The CDR3 extends over 15 amino acids. CDR3 nucleotides: TGTGTCAAGGGGTTCGCCGTTAAGGGGGCTGGAGGCTACACCTTC. Encoded protein: CVKGFAVKGAGGYTF.

The rearrangement links TRBV7-2 to TRBJ2-7; D is undetermined. The V end lost 5 bases, the J end lost 3 bases, and 11 bases lay between the germline ends. Per germline, CDR1 SGHTA and CDR2 FQGNSA. The CDR3 is 13 residues long. CDR3 sequence: CASSKGLRYEQYF. The CDR3 bases are TGTGCCAGCAGCAAGGGTCTACGCTACGAGCAGTACTTC. Filled out from reference TRBV7-2 and TRBJ2-7, the complete variable domain reads GAGVSQSPSNKVTEKGKDVELRCDPISGHTALYWYRQSLGQGLEFLIYFQGNSAPDKSGLPSDRFSAERTGGSVSTLTIQRTQQEDSAVYLCASSKGLRYEQYFGPGTRLTVT.

This clonotype was counted once. The CDR3, as DNA: TGTGCCAGCAGCTACAGGGTCTACACCTTC. Translated: CASSYRVYTF. The chain has TRBV2 and TRBJ1-2, with D tentatively TRBD1 (6 bases). This CDR3 spans 10 amino acids. Germline lookup yields CDR1 SNHLY and CDR2 FYNNEI. Trimming shortened V by 6 bases and J by 10 bases, and 9 bases separated the two germline ends.

This clonotype was seen many times. The chain recombines TRBV5-1 with TRBJ1-2; D unresolved. This CDR3 has 14 residues. Trimming stripped 1 base from V and 8 bases from J, with 15 bases between. Germline-derived CDR1 and CDR2 are SGHRS and YFSETQ. The CDR3 DNA sequence: TGCGCCAGCAGCTTGTGGTCCAGCTCGCTGGGCTACACCTTC. As protein: CASSLWSSSLGYTF. The variable domain in full, with the rest retrieved from reference TRBV5-1 and TRBJ1-2, is KAGVTQTPRYLIKTRGQQVTLSCSPISGHRSVSWYQQTPGQGLQFLFEYFSETQRNKGNFPGRFSGRQFSNSRSEMNVSTLELGDSALYLCASSLWSSSLGYTFGSGTRLTVV.

V and J are TRBV6-6 and TRBJ2-2; 7 bases match TRBD2. Germline CDR1 and CDR2: MNHNY and SVGAGI (reference sequence). With V trimmed by 6 bases and J by 5 bases, 9 bases remained unmatched. The CDR3 covers 15 residues. In DNA, the CDR3 is TGTGCCAGCAGCCCCGCTAGCGGTCGAACCGGGGAGCTGTTTTTT. Translation: CASSPASGRTGELFF.

This sequence joins TRBV5-1 and TRBJ2-6; D possibly corresponds to TRBD2 (5 bases). Germline loops: CDR1 SGHRS, CDR2 YFSETQ. This CDR3 is built from 16 residues. Trimming took off 4 bases at V and 2 bases at J, with 13 bases between the two ends. CDR3 amino acids: CASSPMVGAGANVLTF. CDR3 coding DNA: TGCGCCAGCAGCCCAATGGTCGGGGCTGGGGCCAACGTCCTGACTTTC.

On this clonotype: This CDR3 is missing its conserved last phenylalanine or tryptophan, likely due to a read error. Because the CDR3's place on the DNA is in doubt, the DNA is left out and the CDR3 is given as listed by TCRdb. The chain combines TRBV5-1 with TRBJ1-6. From its first to its last residue, the CDR3 has 9 amino acids. Germline assignment: CDR1 SGHRS and CDR2 YFSETQ. Here the CDR3 reads CASSLAAQA.

This clonotype was counted many times. This chain links TRBV10-3 with TRBJ1-2; D possibly corresponds to TRBD1 (6 bases). The CDR3 runs to 16 residues. Trimming shortened V by 2 bases and J by 1 base, and 14 bases separated the two germline ends. The germline V gene encodes CDR1 ENHRY and CDR2 SYGVKD. In nucleotides, the CDR3 is TGTGCCATCAGTGAGCTCGGGGCAGGGGATAACTATGGCTACACCTTC. Encoded protein: CAISELGAGDNYGYTF.

This chain's CDR3 is CSAGGLASYEQYF. The DNA for the CDR3 is TGCAGTGCCGGAGGACTAGCGAGCTACGAGCAGTACTTC. The V and J genes are TRBV20-1 and TRBJ2-7, with TRBD2 identical over 9 bases. The CDR3 spans 13 residues. V lost 6 bases to trimming and J lost 3 bases; unmatched junction nucleotides: 6. CDR1 is DFQATT, CDR2 SNEGSKA, per germline (reference sequence).

This chain connects TRBV19 to TRBJ1-2; D is unresolved. This CDR3 comprises 13 residues. V was clipped by 9 bases and J by 0 bases, with 11 bases between them. Germline assignment: CDR1 LNHDA and CDR2 SQIVND (reference sequence). CDR3 bases: TGTGCCAGCAGCAAGACTGCTAACTATGGCTACACCTTC. This translates into CASSKTANYGYTF.

This clonotype has ten or more counts. The chain recombines TRBV20-1 with TRBJ1-2, with 9 bases aligning to TRBD1. The CDR3 loop spans 12 amino acids. The trim removed 1 base at V and 7 bases at J, leaving 1 base unmatched. CDR1 is DFQATT, CDR2 SNEGSKA, per germline (reference sequence). CDR3 DNA sequence: TGCAGTGCTAGAGGACAGGGGGGTGGCTACACCTTC. Translated: CSARGQGGGYTF.

This chain uses TRBV2 with TRBJ1-1; D perhaps matches TRBD1 (6 bases). The CDR3 runs to 13 residues. V was shortened by 11 bases and J by 2 bases, with 15 bases between the two germline ends. Germline assignment: CDR1 SNHLY and CDR2 FYNNEI. CDR3 in amino acids: CACYRVYNTEAFF. The DNA of the CDR3 is TGTGCCTGCTACAGGGTGTATAACACTGAAGCTTTCTTT.

This clonotype occurred many times. V usage is TRBV27 and J usage is TRBJ1-2; tentative D call: TRBD1 (5 bases). This CDR3 has 15 residues. Germline CDR1 MNHEY, CDR2 SMNVEV (reference sequence). Trimming pared 6 bases from V and 6 bases from J, leaving 20 bases between. DNA for the CDR3: TGTGCCAGCAGCGCTGGAACAGGTGGGATGAATGGCTACACCTTC. Protein sequence: CASSAGTGGMNGYTF.

This clonotype occurred many times. V gene TRBV11-2 combines with J gene TRBJ2-5, with D unresolved. The CDR3 loop spans 14 amino acids. Trimming cost V 6 bases and J 1 base, with 12 bases left between them. The germline V gene encodes CDR1 SGHAT and CDR2 FQNNGV. CDR3 DNA: TGTGCCAGCAGGGTCGGAAGTCCCCAAGAGACCCAGTACTTC. It is translated as CASRVGSPQETQYF.

This chain uses TRBV4-2 with TRBJ1-1, with D unresolved. The CDR3 has 15 amino acids. The V and J ends lost 1 base and 3 bases respectively, with 12 bases between them. The V gene's germline CDR1 is LGHNA and CDR2 YNFKEQ. The CDR3 loop is CASSQGEGLYTEAFF. The CDR3 DNA sequence: TGTGCCAGCAGCCAAGGGGAGGGTCTGTACACTGAAGCTTTCTTT.

The V and J genes are TRBV7-2 and TRBJ1-1; D uncertain. With 2 bases removed from V and 7 bases from J, the gap between germline ends came to 8 bases. The CDR3 covers 12 residues. Germline V gene sequence: CDR1 SGHTA, CDR2 FQGNSA. CDR3 residues: CASSLSVVEAFF. The CDR3 nucleotides are TGTGCCAGCAGCTTATCCGTCGTTGAAGCTTTCTTT.

This clonotype occurred many times. This chain connects TRBV10-3 to TRBJ2-7; D is perhaps TRBD2 (6 bases). This CDR3 spans 15 amino acids. Trimming cost V 6 bases and J 2 bases, with 17 bases left between them. Germline CDR1 is ENHRY and CDR2 is SYGVKD. The CDR3 sequence is CAISSSGTPPYEQYF. As DNA, the CDR3 is TGTGCCATCAGCTCCTCGGGGACTCCTCCCTACGAGCAGTACTTC.

DNA of the CDR3: TGCAGCGCCTTGGGACAGGGTGAGAGTGAAAAACTGTTTTTT. Translation gives CSALGQGESEKLFF. This chain links TRBV29-1 with TRBJ1-4, with 9 bases matching TRBD1. V trimming: 7 bases; J trimming: 7 bases; junction bases outside the gene matches: 10. CDR1 SQVTM and CDR2 ANQGSEA come from the germline V gene. This CDR3 has 14 residues. The full variable domain, rest sourced from reference TRBV29-1 and TRBJ1-4, is SAVISQKPSRDICQRGTSLTIQCQVDSQVTMMFWYRQQPGQSLTLIATANQGSEATYESGFVIDKFPISRPNLTFSTLTVSNMSPEDSSIYLCSALGQGESEKLFFGSGTQLSVL.

The chain uses TRBV5-1 and TRBJ1-1; perhaps TRBD1 as D (5 bases). The CDR3 totals 15 residues. V lost 4 bases and J 3 bases, leaving 16 bases between the germline ends. Germline CDR1 is SGHRS and CDR2 is YFSETQ. CDR3 region: CASSRTPDTYTEAFF. The CDR3 bases are TGCGCCAGCAGCCGAACTCCGGACACTTACACTGAAGCTTTCTTT.

This clonotype was found many times. V usage is TRBV14 and J usage is TRBJ2-5, with 7 bases fitting TRBD1. With 4 bases clipped from V and 5 bases from J, the junction kept 7 bases outside the gene matches. This CDR3 has 14 residues. Germline V gene sequence: CDR1 SGHDN, CDR2 FVKESK. In nucleotides, the CDR3 is TGTGCCAGCAGCCTAAGACGCAGGGGGGAGACCCAGTACTTC. It encodes CASSLRRRGETQYF.

The chain recombines TRBV19 with TRBJ1-5; 7 nucleotides align to TRBD1. Germline lookup yields CDR1 LNHDA and CDR2 SQIVND (reference sequence). The CDR3 extends over 14 amino acids. Trimming removed 7 bases from V and 4 bases from J; junction bases left unmatched: 7. The CDR3 DNA is TGTGCCAGTACCAGGGGGGCGGCTAATCAGCCCCAGCATTTT. Protein product: CASTRGAANQPQHF. Complete variable domain (other parts from reference TRBV19 and TRBJ1-5): DGGITQSPKYLFRKEGQNVTLSCEQNLNHDAMYWYRQDPGQGLRLIYYSQIVNDFQKGDIAEGYSVSREKKESFPLTVTSAQKNPTAFYLCASTRGAANQPQHFGDGTRLSIL.

The genes are TRBV7-6 and TRBJ2-7; 13 bases match TRBD2. The germline CDR1 and CDR2 sequences are SGHVS and FNYEAQ. The ends lost 3 bases at V and 2 bases at J; junction bases unmatched: 7. CDR3 size: 17 residues. The DNA for the CDR3 is TGTGCCAGCAGCTTCATCATAGGACTAGCGGGAGCCTACGAGCAGTACTTC. Residues: CASSFIIGLAGAYEQYF.

Concerning this clonotype itself: The junction departs from the called germline gene at one end, perhaps through a read error. V usage is TRBV6-1 and J usage is TRBJ2-7; TRBD1 matches 7 bases. There are 14 residues in the CDR3. Per the germline V gene, CDR1 is MNHNS and CDR2 is SASEGT. CDR3: CDSSKGDSSYEQYF. CDR3 coding DNA: TGTGACAGCAGCAAAGGGGACAGTTCCTACGAGCAGTACTTC.

This clonotype has more than one count but fewer than ten. The genes are TRBV10-3 and TRBJ2-3; D gene uncertain. In germline, CDR1 is ENHRY, CDR2 SYGVKD. Trimming removed 6 bases at V and 5 bases at J, with 9 bases between. The CDR3 runs 12 residues. CDR3 residues: CAISSLGDTQYF. The CDR3 DNA is TGTGCCATCAGCTCACTCGGAGATACGCAGTATTTT.

This clonotype was observed at least ten times. This chain links TRBV5-1 with TRBJ2-2; the D gene is possibly TRBD1 (6 bases). Trimming removed 4 bases at V and 6 bases at J, with 16 bases between. This CDR3 is built from 15 residues. CDR1 is SGHRS, CDR2 YFSETQ, per germline. The CDR3 here is CASSPSRDTAGELFF. For the CDR3, the DNA is TGCGCCAGCAGCCCAAGCCGGGACACAGCCGGGGAGCTGTTTTTT.

The genes are TRBV9 and TRBJ1-2, with 8 nucleotides matching TRBD1. CDR1 is SGDLS, CDR2 YYNGEE, per germline. V shed 4 bases and J 2 bases; nucleotides not matched to a gene: 4. This CDR3 contains 14 residues. CDR3 bases: TGTGCCAGCAGCAAACGACAGGGGAACTATGGCTACACCTTC. Translated: CASSKRQGNYGYTF.